These T cell receptor beta chains were read from a single sample in a study of blood T cell repertoires in COVID-19. The assay was immunoSEQ multiplex PCR, and TCRdb's table has in-frame clones only and misses some. The sample has around 170,000 clones, around 89% seen once. The sample consisted of peripheral blood. These TCRs come from a man aged 18-30 years who had recovered from COVID-19. CDR3s include the opening cysteine and the closing phenylalanine or tryptophan. Each record gives: clone size, V gene, J gene, D gene, CDR3 DNA, CDR3 protein. A D gene is named only where the DNA matches it firmly. Some rows mark clone size as missing; the rest say once, few, many or name a class of expanded clone.

.	TRBV7-2	TRBJ2-2	TRBD2	TGTGCCAGCAGCTCACCTAGCGGGAGCGTGTACACCGGGGAGCTGTTTTTT	CASSSPSGSVYTGELFF
.	TRBV7-6	TRBJ1-1	.	TGTGCCAGCAGCTTAGCGTCAGGGAAGAACACTGAAGCTTTCTTT	CASSLASGKNTEAFF
.	TRBV6-5	TRBJ2-2	.	TGTGCCAGCAGCAGGGGTGTGGACACCGGGGAGCTGTTTTTT	CASSRGVDTGELFF
once	TRBV6-1	TRBJ1-2	TRBD1	TGTGCCAGCAGTGAGGGACAGTACGATGGCTACACCTTC	CASSEGQYDGYTF
once	TRBV5-4	TRBJ1-6	.	TGTGCCAGCAATGGTGACGCTAGCAGGTCACCCCTCCACTTT	CASNGDASRSPLHF
.	TRBV18	TRBJ1-2	TRBD1	TGTGCCAGCTCAGAAAGTCAGGGGGCGAGGAGTGGCTACACCTTC	CASSESQGARSGYTF
.	TRBV18	TRBJ1-5	.	TGTGCCAGCTCACCAGGGGGCGCACTAGGACAGCCCCAGCATTTT	CASSPGGALGQPQHF
.	TRBV7-9	TRBJ1-5	.	TGTGCCAGCAGCTTAGCGCGGCAGTCTAGCAATCAGCCCCAGCATTTT	CASSLARQSSNQPQHF
.	TRBV28	TRBJ2-7	TRBD2	TGTGCCACCAGTTCTAGACGCCGACTAGCGGTCGAGCAGTACTTC	CATSSRRRLAVEQYF
once	TRBV11-3	TRBJ2-5	.	TGTGCCAGCAGCCAACGGGAGACCCAGTACTTC	CASSQRETQYF
.	TRBV20-1	TRBJ1-2	.	TGCAGTGCTAGTAACGGGGTTAAGGATGGCTACACCTTC	CSASNGVKDGYTF
.	TRBV6-2/TRBV6-3	TRBJ2-5	TRBD2	TGTGCCAGCAGTTTCGGCGGGAGTACCCCAGAGACCCAGTACTTC	CASSFGGSTPETQYF
once	TRBV28	TRBJ1-5	.	TGTGCCACTCTCGGACAGACTAATCAGCCCCAGCATTTT	CATLGQTNQPQHF
.	TRBV5-1	TRBJ1-6	TRBD1	TGCGCCAGCAGCGGCGACAGGGATAATTCACCCCTCCACTTT	CASSGDRDNSPLHF
.	TRBV24-1	TRBJ2-2	.	TGTGCCACCAGTGGTCCCCTCAGCGCCACGAACACCGGGGAGCTGTTTTTT	CATSGPLSATNTGELFF
once	TRBV14	TRBJ2-1	.	TGTGCCAGCAGCTCCCGCGGGCGCAGCTCCTACAATGAGCAGTTCTTC	CASSSRGRSSYNEQFF
.	TRBV5-6	TRBJ2-1	TRBD2	TGTGCCAGCAGCTCGTTGACTAGCGGGACGGAGAATGAGCAGTTCTTC	CASSSLTSGTENEQFF
.	TRBV10-3	TRBJ1-2	.	TGTGCCATCAGTGAGTCGTCCGATGGCTACACCTTC	CAISESSDGYTF
.	TRBV29-1	TRBJ2-1	.	TGCAGCGTTGGAAAGGACAGCAACAATGAGCAGTTCTTC	CSVGKDSNNEQFF
.	TRBV27	TRBJ2-7	.	TGTGCCAGCACCCCATTCGACAGATCCTACGAGCAGTACTTC	CASTPFDRSYEQYF
.	TRBV15	TRBJ2-5	TRBD1	TGTGCCACCAGCAGAGACTTCGACAGGGCAGAGACCCAGTACTTC	CATSRDFDRAETQYF
.	TRBV4-1	TRBJ2-7	TRBD2	TGCGCCAGCAGCCAACGGCTAGCGGGAGCCTACGAGCAGTACTTC	CASSQRLAGAYEQYF
.	TRBV5-8	TRBJ1-2	.	TGTGCCAGCAGCCACACCTATGGCTACACCTTC	CASSHTYGYTF
once	TRBV3-1/TRBV3-2	TRBJ1-1	.	TGTGCCAGCAGCCAAGGGGGAGCAGCTTTCTTT	CASSQGGAAFF
.	TRBV7-2	TRBJ2-2	.	TGTGCCAGCAGCCCAGCGTCCATGAACACCGGGGAGCTGTTTTTT	CASSPASMNTGELFF
.	TRBV6-1	TRBJ2-1	.	TGTGCCAGCAGTGATGAACTGAGCTCCTACAATGAGCAGTTCTTC	CASSDELSSYNEQFF
once	TRBV5-4	TRBJ2-5	TRBD2	TGTGCCAGCAGTACCGTTAGCGGGACGGGGGAGACCCAGTACTTC	CASSTVSGTGETQYF
.	TRBV4-1	TRBJ1-1	.	TGCGCCAGCAGCCCACCGAATCCCGGGACAACGAGGACTGAAGCTTTCTTT	CASSPPNPGTTRTEAFF
.	TRBV5-4	TRBJ2-7	TRBD1	TGTGCCAGCAGCTTTCGGGACAGGGGGATATACGAGCAGTACTTC	CASSFRDRGIYEQYF
.	TRBV5-6	TRBJ2-1	TRBD1	TGTGCCAGCAGCTTACTGACAGGGGCCAATGAGCAGTTCTTC	CASSLLTGANEQFF
few	TRBV19	TRBJ1-6	.	TGTGCCAGTAGTACTGGTACAAGCGGATTTTCACCCCTCCACTTT	CASSTGTSGFSPLHF
.	TRBV29-1	TRBJ2-1	TRBD2	TGCAGCGTTGGGGGGGGAGTCAATGAGCAGTTCTTC	CSVGGGVNEQFF
.	TRBV27	TRBJ1-4	TRBD1	TGTGCCAGCCGACGGTCGGACAGGGGCAATGAAAAACTGTTTTTT	CASRRSDRGNEKLFF
.	TRBV28	TRBJ2-7	.	TGTGCCAGCAGGTTTCGTCCTAGAGCCGACGAGCAGTACTTC	CASRFRPRADEQYF
.	TRBV5-8	TRBJ2-7	.	TGTGCCAGCAGCTCTAAACAGGGTTACGAGCAGTACTTC	CASSSKQGYEQYF
.	TRBV9	TRBJ1-6	TRBD1	TGTGCCAGCAGCTCCAACACCGGGACAGGGGTTTCACCCCTCCACTTT	CASSSNTGTGVSPLHF
.	TRBV27	TRBJ2-3	TRBD2	TGTGCCAGCAGTCCGGGACTAGCGGGAGGCCACGTGGGTACAGATACGCAGTATTTT	CASSPGLAGGHVGTDTQYF
.	TRBV9	TRBJ2-1	TRBD2	TGTGCCAGCAGCAAAGTTGGACTAGCGGGACATGAGCAGTTCTTC	CASSKVGLAGHEQFF
.	TRBV7-9	TRBJ1-5	TRBD1	TGTGCCAGCAGCTCCTCCGGGACAGGGGGTTTACAGCCCCAGCATTTT	CASSSSGTGGLQPQHF
.	TRBV15	TRBJ1-1	.	TGTGCCACCCGGCGAGGGCTTAACACTGAAGCTTTCTTT	CATRRGLNTEAFF
.	TRBV28	TRBJ2-3	TRBD1	TGTGCCAGCAGTCCGCGGGACAGGCGAGATACGCAGTATTTT	CASSPRDRRDTQYF
.	TRBV25-1	TRBJ2-5	.	TGTGCCAGCAGTGAATCGGGGGTAGGCCAAGAGACCCAGTACTTC	CASSESGVGQETQYF
.	TRBV27	TRBJ2-2	.	TGTGCCAGCAGTTTATCCCCCGAAACAGGACGCTATGCCGGGGAGCTGTTTTTT	CASSLSPETGRYAGELFF
once	TRBV30	TRBJ1-1	.	TGTGCCTGGGACGGGACTTTGAATGATTTGGCTTTCTTT	CAWDGTLNDLAFF
.	TRBV28	TRBJ1-1	.	TGTGCCAGCAGTTACAGGGTGAACACTGAAGCTTTCTTT	CASSYRVNTEAFF
.	TRBV28	TRBJ2-5	TRBD2	TGTGCCAGCAGTCCGACAATAGCGGGCGAGACCCAGTACTTC	CASSPTIAGETQYF
.	TRBV5-4	TRBJ2-1	TRBD2	TGTGCCAGCAGTACACTAGCGGGAGGCTATGAGCAGTTCTTC	CASSTLAGGYEQFF
.	TRBV24-1	TRBJ2-1	TRBD1	TGTGCCACCAGCCCCGGGACAGGATTTTATGATGAGCAGTTCTTC	CATSPGTGFYDEQFF
.	TRBV2	TRBJ1-4	.	TGTGCCAGCAGTGACCCGGGTGCGAATGAAAAACTGTTTTTT	CASSDPGANEKLFF
.	TRBV6-2/TRBV6-3	TRBJ1-5	.	TGTGCCAGCAGTTCCAGTTCTTTCAATCAGCCCCAGCATTTT	CASSSSSFNQPQHF
.	TRBV15	TRBJ1-2	.	TGTGCCACCAGCAACCCAGACACGGCACTCTATGGCTACACCTTC	CATSNPDTALYGYTF
.	TRBV19	TRBJ1-1	TRBD1	TGTGCCAGTCGTTCAGGGGGAAATACTGAAGCTTTCTTT	CASRSGGNTEAFF
.	TRBV29-1	TRBJ2-3	.	TGCAGCGTTGAGAGGGGGAAAGGAACAGATACGCAGTATTTT	CSVERGKGTDTQYF
.	TRBV10-3	TRBJ2-3	.	TGTGCCATCACGGGGGATGGAGATACGCAGTATTTT	CAITGDGDTQYF
.	TRBV6-6	TRBJ2-1	.	TGTGCCGGATCCGGGACTCACCTCGACAATGAGCAGTTCTTC	CAGSGTHLDNEQFF
.	TRBV27	TRBJ2-7	.	TGTGCCAGCAGTTTATTGACGGGAGCTTCCTACGAGCAGTACTTC	CASSLLTGASYEQYF
.	TRBV30	TRBJ1-1	.	TGTGCCTGGAGTTCGTACACTGAAGCTTTCTTT	CAWSSYTEAFF
.	TRBV27	TRBJ2-7	.	TGTGCCAGCAGCGTCGGGGTCCTCGAGCAGTACTTC	CASSVGVLEQYF
.	TRBV7-2	TRBJ2-1	TRBD2	TGTGCCAGCAGCCCGGGACTAGCGGAGGGGAATGAGCAGTTCTTC	CASSPGLAEGNEQFF